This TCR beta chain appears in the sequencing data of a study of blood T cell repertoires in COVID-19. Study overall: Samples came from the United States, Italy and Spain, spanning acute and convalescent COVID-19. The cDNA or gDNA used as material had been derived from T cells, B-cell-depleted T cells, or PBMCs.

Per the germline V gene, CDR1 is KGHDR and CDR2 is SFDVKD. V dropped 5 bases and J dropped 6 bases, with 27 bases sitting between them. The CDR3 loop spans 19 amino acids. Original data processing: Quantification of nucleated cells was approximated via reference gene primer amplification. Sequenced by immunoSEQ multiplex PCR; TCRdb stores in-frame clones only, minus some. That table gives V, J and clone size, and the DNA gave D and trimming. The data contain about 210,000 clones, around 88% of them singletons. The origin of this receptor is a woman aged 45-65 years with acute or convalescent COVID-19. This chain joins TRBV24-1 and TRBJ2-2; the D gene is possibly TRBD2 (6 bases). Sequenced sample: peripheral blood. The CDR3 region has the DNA TGTGCCACCAGTGGCATGACCCCGGATGTTTCCGGGACTGCCGGGGAGCTGTTTTTT. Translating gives CATSGMTPDVSGTAGELFF.